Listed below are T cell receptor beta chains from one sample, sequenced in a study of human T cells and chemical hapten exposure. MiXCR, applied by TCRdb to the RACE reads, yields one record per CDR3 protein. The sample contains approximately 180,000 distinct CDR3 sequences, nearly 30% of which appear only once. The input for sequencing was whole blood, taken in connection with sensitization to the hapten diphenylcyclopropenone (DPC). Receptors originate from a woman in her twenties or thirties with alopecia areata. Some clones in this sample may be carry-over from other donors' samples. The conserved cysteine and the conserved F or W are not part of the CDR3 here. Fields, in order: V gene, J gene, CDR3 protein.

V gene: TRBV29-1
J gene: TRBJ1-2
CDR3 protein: SALGSLYGYT

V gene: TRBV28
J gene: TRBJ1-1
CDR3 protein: ASSSRVEAF

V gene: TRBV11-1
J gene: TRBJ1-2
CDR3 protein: ASSPQGAGRDYGYT

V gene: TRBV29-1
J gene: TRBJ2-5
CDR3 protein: SVRPGLGERETQY

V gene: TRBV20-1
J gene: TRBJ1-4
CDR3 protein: SAKQGPNEKLF

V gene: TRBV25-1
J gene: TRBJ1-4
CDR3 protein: ASSEEGPNEKLF

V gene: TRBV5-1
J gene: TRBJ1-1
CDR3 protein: ASSSWTGTLNTEAF

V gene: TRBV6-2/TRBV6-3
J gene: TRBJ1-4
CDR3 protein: ASSPLAGATATNEKLF

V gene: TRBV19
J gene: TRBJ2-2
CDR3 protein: APTGTKHTGELF

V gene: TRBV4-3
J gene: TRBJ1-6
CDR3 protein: ASSRQREVSPLH

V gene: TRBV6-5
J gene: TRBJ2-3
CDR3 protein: ASSYLATTDTQY

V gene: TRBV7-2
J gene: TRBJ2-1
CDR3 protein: ASSFGLVGNEQF

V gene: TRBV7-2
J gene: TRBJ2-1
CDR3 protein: ASSPRGALSYNEQF

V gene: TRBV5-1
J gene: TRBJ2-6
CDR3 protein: ASSPTLSGANVLT

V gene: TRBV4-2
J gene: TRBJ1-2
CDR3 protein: ASSQQGAAYGYT

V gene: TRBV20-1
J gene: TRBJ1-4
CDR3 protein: SARTLQTGPRKKLF

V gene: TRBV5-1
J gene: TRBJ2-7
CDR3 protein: ASSGAGLTYEQY

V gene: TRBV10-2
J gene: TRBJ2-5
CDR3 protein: ASSVAGVQETQY

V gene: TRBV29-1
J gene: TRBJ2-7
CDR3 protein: SVAGVGTRPQY

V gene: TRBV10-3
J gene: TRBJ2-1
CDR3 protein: AISESGTSGSNEQF

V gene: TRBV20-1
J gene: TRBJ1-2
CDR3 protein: SASLQGASGYT

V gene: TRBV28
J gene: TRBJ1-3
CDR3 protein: ASGLTGSGNTIY

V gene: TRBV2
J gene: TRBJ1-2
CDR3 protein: ASSAGDYGYT

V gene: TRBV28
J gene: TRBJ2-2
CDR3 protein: ASSWNVELTGELF